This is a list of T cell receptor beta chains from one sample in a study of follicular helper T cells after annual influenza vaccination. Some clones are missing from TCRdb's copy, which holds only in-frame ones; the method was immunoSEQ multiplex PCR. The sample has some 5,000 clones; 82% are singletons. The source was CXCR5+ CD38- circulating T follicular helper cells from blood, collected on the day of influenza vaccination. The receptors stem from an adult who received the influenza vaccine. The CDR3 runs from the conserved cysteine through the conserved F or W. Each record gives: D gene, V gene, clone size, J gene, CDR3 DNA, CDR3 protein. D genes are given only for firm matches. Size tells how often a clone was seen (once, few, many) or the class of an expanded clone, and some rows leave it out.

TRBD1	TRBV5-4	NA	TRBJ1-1	TGTGCCAGCAGAAGCGGACAGGGGGGAGGCCCTTTGAACACTGAAGCTTTCTTT	CASRSGQGGGPLNTEAFF
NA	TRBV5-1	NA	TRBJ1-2	TGCGCCAGCAGCTTCGGGACAAACTATGGCTACACCTTC	CASSFGTNYGYTF
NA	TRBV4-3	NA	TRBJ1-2	TGCGCCAGCAGCCGAAAGCAAGAGGGAGTGGATGGCTACACCTTC	CASSRKQEGVDGYTF
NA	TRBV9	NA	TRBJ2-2	TGTGCCAGCAGCCGTGGAGGGGCGGGCGGGGAGCTGTTTTTT	CASSRGGAGGELFF
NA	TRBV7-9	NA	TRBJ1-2	TGTGCCAGCAGCTTAGTTTCAGCATCTAACTATGGCTACACCTTC	CASSLVSASNYGYTF
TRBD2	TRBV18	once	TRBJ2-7	TGTGCCAGCTCACCGACTAGCGGGGGGGCCTACGAGCAGTACTTC	CASSPTSGGAYEQYF
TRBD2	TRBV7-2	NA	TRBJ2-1	TGTGCCAGCAGCCCCAAGCGGGGGGGCCCCAATGAGCAGTTCTTC	CASSPKRGGPNEQFF
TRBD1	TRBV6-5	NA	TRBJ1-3	TGTGCCAGCAGACAACAGGGGATCGCTGGAAACACCATATATTTT	CASRQQGIAGNTIYF
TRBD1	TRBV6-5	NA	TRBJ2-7	TGTGCCAGCAGTCGGGACAGGGGAAAATCCTACGAGCAGTACTTC	CASSRDRGKSYEQYF
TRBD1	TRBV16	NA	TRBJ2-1	TGTGCCAGCAGCCAGAGGACAGGGAGGACCTACAATGAGCAGTTCTTC	CASSQRTGRTYNEQFF
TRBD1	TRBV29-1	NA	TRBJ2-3	TGCAGCGTTTTCGACAGGGCGGCAGATACGCAGTATTTT	CSVFDRAADTQYF
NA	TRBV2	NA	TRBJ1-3	TGTGCCAGCAGTGATGGGTATGGAAACACCATATATTTT	CASSDGYGNTIYF
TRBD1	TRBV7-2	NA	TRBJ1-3	TGTGCCAGCAGCTTAGTAGTACAGGGGGGAAACACCATATATTTT	CASSLVVQGGNTIYF
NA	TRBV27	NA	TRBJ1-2	TGTGCCAGCAGTTTAGACAGCAACTATGGCTACACCTTC	CASSLDSNYGYTF
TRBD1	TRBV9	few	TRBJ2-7	TGTGCCAGCAGCGTAGATAACAGGGGGAACGAGCAGTACTTC	CASSVDNRGNEQYF
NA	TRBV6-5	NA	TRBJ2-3	TGTGCCAGCAGCTACGGACGGGCTAGCACAGATACGCAGTATTTT	CASSYGRASTDTQYF
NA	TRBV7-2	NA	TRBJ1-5	TGTGCCAGCAGCTTAGAGGGGGGGATTCAGCCCCAGCATTTT	CASSLEGGIQPQHF
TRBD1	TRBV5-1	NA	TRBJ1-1	TGCGCCAGCAGCCAGGGGGTCGGGACTGAAGCTTTCTTT	CASSQGVGTEAFF
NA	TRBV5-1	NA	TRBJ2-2	TGCGCCAGCAGCTTTGGCCAGAACACCGGGGAGCTGTTTTTT	CASSFGQNTGELFF
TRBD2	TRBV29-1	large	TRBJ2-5	TGCAGCGTTGAGGCGGGAGCCCAAGAGACCCAGTACTTC	CSVEAGAQETQYF
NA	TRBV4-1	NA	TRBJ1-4	TGCGCCAGCAGCCATCAGGGGAAGACTAATGAAAAACTGTTTTTT	CASSHQGKTNEKLFF
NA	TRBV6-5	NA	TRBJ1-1	TGTGCCAGCAGTTACTCGAGGGATTCCCTAGAAGCTTTCTTT	CASSYSRDSLEAFF
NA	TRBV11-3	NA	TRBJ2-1	TGTGCCAGCAGCTCCGGACAGTCCAATGAGCAGTTCTTC	CASSSGQSNEQFF
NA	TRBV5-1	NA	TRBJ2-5	TGCGCCAGCAGCTTGGCGTCGGCTTGGGGCCAAGAGACCCAGTACTTC	CASSLASAWGQETQYF
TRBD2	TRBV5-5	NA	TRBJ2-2	TGTGCCAGCAGCCGGACTAGCTTCCCCGGGGAGCTGTTTTTT	CASSRTSFPGELFF
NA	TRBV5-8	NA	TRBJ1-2	TGTGCCAGCAGCTTGGAAGGCTGGAGGATTTTAGGCTACACCTTC	CASSLEGWRILGYTF
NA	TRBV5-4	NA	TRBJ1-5	TGTGCCAGCAGCTCCGGGGGGAATCAGCCCCAGCATTTT	CASSSGGNQPQHF
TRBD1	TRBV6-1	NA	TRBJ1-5	TGTGCCAGCAGTGAAGGGACAGGGGGCGGTCAGCCCCAGCATTTT	CASSEGTGGGQPQHF